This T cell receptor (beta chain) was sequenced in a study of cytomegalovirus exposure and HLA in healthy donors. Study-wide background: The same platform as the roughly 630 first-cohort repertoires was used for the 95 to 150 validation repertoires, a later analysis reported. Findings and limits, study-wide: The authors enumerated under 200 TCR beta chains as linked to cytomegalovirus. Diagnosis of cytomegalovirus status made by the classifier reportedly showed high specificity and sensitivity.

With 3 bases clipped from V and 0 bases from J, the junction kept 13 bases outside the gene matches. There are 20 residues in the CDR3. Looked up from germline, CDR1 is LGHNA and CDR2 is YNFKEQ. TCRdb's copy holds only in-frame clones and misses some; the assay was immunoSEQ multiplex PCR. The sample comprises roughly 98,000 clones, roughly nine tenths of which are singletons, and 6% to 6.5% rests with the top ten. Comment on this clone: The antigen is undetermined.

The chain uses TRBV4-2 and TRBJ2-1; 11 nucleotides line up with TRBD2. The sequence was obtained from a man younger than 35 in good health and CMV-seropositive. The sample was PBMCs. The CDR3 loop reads CASSHGGTSGFPSSYNEQFF. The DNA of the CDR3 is TGTGCCAGCAGCCACGGAGGGACTAGCGGCTTTCCAAGCTCCTACAATGAGCAGTTCTTC.